These T cell receptor beta chains were read from a single sample in a study of T cell changes during pregnancy in multiple sclerosis. The repertoire was sequenced with immunoSEQ multiplex PCR; TCRdb's copy has only in-frame clones and lacks some. The sample contains just over 80,000 clones, roughly 96% of which appear only once. Sample: peripheral blood, taken in the second trimester of pregnancy. The receptors were gathered from a female donor with multiple sclerosis, enrolled in a pregnancy study. Both conserved end residues are part of each CDR3. Each record gives: CDR3 length, J gene, V gene, CDR3 protein.

>13|TRBJ2-2|TRBV6-4
CASSVRETGELFF
>15|TRBJ1-2|TRBV19
CASSPMDRVNYGYTF
>15|TRBJ1-2|TRBV5-6
CASSLETGPNYGYTF
>16|TRBJ2-3|TRBV7-9
CASSSGGDRGTDTQYF
>19|TRBJ2-3|TRBV18
CASSPDVREWSLSTDTQYF
>16|TRBJ1-4|TRBV7-8
CASSFRRGGTNEKLFF
>14|TRBJ2-5|TRBV5-1
CASSLSGNQETQYF
>18|TRBJ2-7|TRBV7-2
CASSLAILAAGAGYEQYF
>12|TRBJ2-7|TRBV5-4
CASSLRGEEQYF
>15|TRBJ2-7|TRBV9
CASSVGTGLSYEQYF
>16|TRBJ1-1|TRBV7-2
CASSPGGLRVNTEAFF
>19|TRBJ2-1|TRBV5-1
CASSLVGLAGVGVENEQFF
>14|TRBJ1-5|TRBV10-2
CASSRTDSNQPQHF
>15|TRBJ2-7|TRBV5-1
CASSLESAGTYEQYF
>16|TRBJ1-5|TRBV4-1
CASSQNEEYSNQPQHF
>17|TRBJ1-2|TRBV18
CASSPNVQGSRNYGYTF
>14|TRBJ2-7|TRBV7-9
CASSLALAPYEQYF
>16|TRBJ2-4|TRBV11-2
CASSFTSGGAKNIQYF
>14|TRBJ2-7|TRBV6-6
CASSYVGQSNEQYF
>16|TRBJ1-1|TRBV28
CASSLNGLGANTEAFF